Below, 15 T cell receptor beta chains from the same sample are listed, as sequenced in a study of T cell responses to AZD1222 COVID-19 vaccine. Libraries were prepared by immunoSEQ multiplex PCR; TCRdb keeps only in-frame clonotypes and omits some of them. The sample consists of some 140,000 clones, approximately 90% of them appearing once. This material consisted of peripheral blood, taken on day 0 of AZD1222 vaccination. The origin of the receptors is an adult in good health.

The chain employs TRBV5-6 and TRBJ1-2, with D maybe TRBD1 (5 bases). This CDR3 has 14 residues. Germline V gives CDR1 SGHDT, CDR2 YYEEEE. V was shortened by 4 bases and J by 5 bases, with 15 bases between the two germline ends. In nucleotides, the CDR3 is TGTGCCAGCAGCCCGAAGGGGCCGGGGTATGGCTACACCTTC. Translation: CASSPKGPGYGYTF.

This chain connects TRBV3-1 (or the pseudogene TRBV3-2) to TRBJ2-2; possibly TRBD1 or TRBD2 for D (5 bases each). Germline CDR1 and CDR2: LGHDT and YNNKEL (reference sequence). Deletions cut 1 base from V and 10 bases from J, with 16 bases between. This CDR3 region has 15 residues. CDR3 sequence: CASSQGVGPNQELFF. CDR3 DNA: TGTGCCAGCAGCCAAGGGGTGGGACCCAACCAGGAGCTGTTTTTT.

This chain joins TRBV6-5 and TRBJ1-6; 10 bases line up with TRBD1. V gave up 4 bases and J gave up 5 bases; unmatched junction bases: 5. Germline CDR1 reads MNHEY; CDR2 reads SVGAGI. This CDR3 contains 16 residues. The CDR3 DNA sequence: TGTGCCAGCAGTTCCGGACAGGGGGGGGATAATTCACCCCTCCACTTT. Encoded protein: CASSSGQGGDNSPLHF.

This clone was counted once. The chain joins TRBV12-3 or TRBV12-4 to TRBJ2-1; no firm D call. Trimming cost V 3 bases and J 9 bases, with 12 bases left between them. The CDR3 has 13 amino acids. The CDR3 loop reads CASSFKGLGEQFF. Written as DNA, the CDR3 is TGTGCCAGCAGTTTTAAGGGCTTGGGTGAGCAGTTCTTC.

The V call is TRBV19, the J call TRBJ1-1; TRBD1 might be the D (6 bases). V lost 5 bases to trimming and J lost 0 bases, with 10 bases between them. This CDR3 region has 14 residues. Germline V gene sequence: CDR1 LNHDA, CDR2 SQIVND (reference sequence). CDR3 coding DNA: TGTGCCAGTAGTCTACAGGGAATGAACACTGAAGCTTTCTTT. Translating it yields CASSLQGMNTEAFF.

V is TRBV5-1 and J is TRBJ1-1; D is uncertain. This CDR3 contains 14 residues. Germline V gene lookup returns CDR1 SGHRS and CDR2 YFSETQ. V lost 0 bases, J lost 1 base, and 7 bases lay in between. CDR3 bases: TGCGCCAGCAGCTTGGGGGAACAGAACACTGAAGCTTTCTTT. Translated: CASSLGEQNTEAFF.

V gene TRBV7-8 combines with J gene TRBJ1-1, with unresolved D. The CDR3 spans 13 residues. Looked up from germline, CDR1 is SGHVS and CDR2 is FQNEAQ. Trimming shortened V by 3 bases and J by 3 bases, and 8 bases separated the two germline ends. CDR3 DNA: TGTGCCAGCAGCTTCTTCGGACACACTGAAGCTTTCTTT. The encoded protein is CASSFFGHTEAFF.

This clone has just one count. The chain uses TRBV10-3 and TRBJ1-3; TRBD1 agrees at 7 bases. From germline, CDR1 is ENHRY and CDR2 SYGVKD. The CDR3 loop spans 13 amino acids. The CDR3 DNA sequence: TGTGCTAGCCAGGGGGGCTCTGGAAACACCATATATTTT. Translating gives CASQGGSGNTIYF.

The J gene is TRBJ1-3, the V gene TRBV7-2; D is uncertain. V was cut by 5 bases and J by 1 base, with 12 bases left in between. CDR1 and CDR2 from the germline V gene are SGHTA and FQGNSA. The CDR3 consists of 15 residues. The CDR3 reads CASSPHRGSGNTIYF. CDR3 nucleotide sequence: TGTGCCAGCAGCCCGCACCGCGGGTCTGGAAACACCATATATTTT. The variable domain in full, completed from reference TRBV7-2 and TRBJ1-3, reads GAGVSQSPSNKVTEKGKDVELRCDPISGHTALYWYRQSLGQGLEFLIYFQGNSAPDKSGLPSDRFSAERTGGSVSTLTIQRTQQEDSAVYLCASSPHRGSGNTIYFGEGSWLTVV.

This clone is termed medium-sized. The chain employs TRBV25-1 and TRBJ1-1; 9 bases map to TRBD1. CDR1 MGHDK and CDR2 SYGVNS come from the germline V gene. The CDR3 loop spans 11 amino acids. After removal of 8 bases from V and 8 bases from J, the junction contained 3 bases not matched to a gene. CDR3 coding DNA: TGTGCCAGCGAGGACAGGGGAGAAGCTTTCTTT. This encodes CASEDRGEAFF.

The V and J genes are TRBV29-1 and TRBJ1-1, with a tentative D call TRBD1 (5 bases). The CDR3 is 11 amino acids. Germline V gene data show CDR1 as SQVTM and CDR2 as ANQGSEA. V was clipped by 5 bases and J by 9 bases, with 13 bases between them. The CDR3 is CSVSQGDKAFF. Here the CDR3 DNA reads TGCAGCGTTTCCCAGGGCGATAAAGCTTTCTTT. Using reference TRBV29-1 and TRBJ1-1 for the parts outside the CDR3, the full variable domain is SAVISQKPSRDICQRGTSLTIQCQVDSQVTMMFWYRQQPGQSLTLIATANQGSEATYESGFVIDKFPISRPNLTFSTLTVSNMSPEDSSIYLCSVSQGDKAFFGQGTRLTVV.

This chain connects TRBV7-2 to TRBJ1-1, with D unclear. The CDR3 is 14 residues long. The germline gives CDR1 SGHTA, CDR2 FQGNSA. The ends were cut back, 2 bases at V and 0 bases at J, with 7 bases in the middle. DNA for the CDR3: TGTGCCAGCAGCTTACCAGCCTTGAACACTGAAGCTTTCTTT. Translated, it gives CASSLPALNTEAFF.

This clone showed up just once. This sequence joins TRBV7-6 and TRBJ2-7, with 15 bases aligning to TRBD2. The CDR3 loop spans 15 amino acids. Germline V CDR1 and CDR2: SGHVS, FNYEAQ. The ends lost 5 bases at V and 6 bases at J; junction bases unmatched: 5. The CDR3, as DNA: TGTGCCAGCAGCGAGGGACTAGCGGGGGGCGGCGAGCAGTACTTC. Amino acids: CASSEGLAGGGEQYF.

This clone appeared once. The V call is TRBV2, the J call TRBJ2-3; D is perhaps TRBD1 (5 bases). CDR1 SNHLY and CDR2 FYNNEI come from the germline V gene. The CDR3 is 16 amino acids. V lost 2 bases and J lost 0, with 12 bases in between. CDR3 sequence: CASSERGQLSTDTQYF. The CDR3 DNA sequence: TGTGCCAGCAGTGAAAGGGGTCAGCTAAGCACAGATACGCAGTATTTT.

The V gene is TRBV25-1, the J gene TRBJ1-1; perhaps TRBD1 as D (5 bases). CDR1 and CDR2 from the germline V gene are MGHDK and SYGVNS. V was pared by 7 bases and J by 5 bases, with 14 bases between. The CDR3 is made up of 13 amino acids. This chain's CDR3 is CASIRDRGTEAFF. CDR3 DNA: TGTGCCAGCATCCGGGACCGAGGGACTGAAGCTTTCTTT.